The clone carrying this T cell receptor beta chain was recorded once. No antigen is known for it. This sample is part of a study of T cell responses to AZD1222 COVID-19 vaccine. The study's findings and limits: Clonal diversity was possibly underestimated; the donors were predominantly white British and more often female. Vaccine-associated CD4 TCRs spanned spike, dominant at 160-218 and 743-854.

The method was immunoSEQ multiplex PCR; TCRdb's version includes in-frame clones alone and lacks a portion of them. Of nearly 90,000 clones in the sample, 70% to 90% are singletons; the top ten hold around 10%. CDR1 is SGHDT and CDR2 is YYEEEE in the germline V gene. This CDR3 has 14 amino acids. With 2 bases removed from V and 5 bases from J, the gap between germline ends came to 13 bases. The sequencing here drew on peripheral blood, taken on day 0 of MenACWY control vaccination. V usage is TRBV5-6 and J usage is TRBJ1-1; D not certain. The receptor's source is an adult in good health. CDR3 DNA: TGTGCCAGCAGCTTCTCGGCCAGTTGGACTGAAGCTTTCTTT. It yields the protein CASSFSASWTEAFF.